These 21 T cell receptor beta chains were sequenced from one sample in a study of T cell responses to AZD1222 COVID-19 vaccine listed by TCRdb under 2021. Libraries were constructed by the immunoSEQ multiplex PCR assay. TCRdb holds this immuneACCESS table with in-frame rearrangements only. Some clones are missing; in checked studies, unresolved V genes explain under half, and the rest has no known cause. The sample table lists about 140,000 clones, roughly 90% of them with a count of one. The biggest ten clones account for about 3% of the sample. The sample's time point label, in plain terms: baseline before first vaccination. The sequences come from peripheral blood, collected on day 0 of AZD1222 vaccination. These receptors were taken from an adult in good health.

This chain connects TRBV28 to TRBJ1-2; weak D call: TRBD1 (6 bases). The germline CDR1 and CDR2 sequences are MDHEN and SYDVKM. This CDR3 is 16 amino acids long. V lost 3 bases and J 4 bases, leaving 18 bases between the germline ends. The CDR3 coding sequence is TGTGCCAGCAGTTTCCTCCACGGGGGCACATCCTATGGCTACACCTTC. Protein sequence: CASSFLHGGTSYGYTF.

The chain uses TRBV6-6 and TRBJ2-7, with D perhaps matching TRBD1 or TRBD2 (5 bases each). The ends were cut back, 5 bases at V and 2 bases at J, with 19 bases in the middle. The CDR3 has 16 residues. Germline CDR1 is MNHNY and CDR2 is SVGAGI (reference sequence). The CDR3 coding sequence is TGTGCCAGCAGTCGACGTTCAGGGACCCCCCCCTACGAGCAGTACTTC. Residues: CASSRRSGTPPYEQYF.

This sequence joins TRBV7-9 and TRBJ2-7; TRBD1 agrees at 7 bases. With V trimmed by 4 bases and J by 3 bases, 9 bases remained unmatched. CDR3 length equals 15 residues. Germline assignment: CDR1 SEHNR and CDR2 FQNEAQ (reference sequence). In nucleotides, the CDR3 is TGTGCCAGCAGCTGGATGACAGGGCCGCACTACGAGCAGTACTTC. Protein product: CASSWMTGPHYEQYF. Drawing the rest from reference TRBV7-9 and TRBJ2-7, the complete variable domain is DTGVSQNPRHKITKRGQNVTFRCDPISEHNRLYWYRQTLGQGPEFLTYFQNEAQLEKSRLLSDRFSAERPKGSFSTLEIQRTEQGDSAMYLCASSWMTGPHYEQYFGPGTRLTVT.

The chain combines TRBV9 with TRBJ1-2, with D possibly TRBD1 on 6 matching bases. The CDR3 runs to 15 residues. CDR1 is SGDLS, CDR2 YYNGEE, per germline. V lost 2 bases, J lost 2 bases, and 13 bases lay in between. The CDR3 protein is CASSVGGAENYGYTF. CDR3 DNA: TGTGCCAGCAGCGTGGGGGGCGCTGAGAACTATGGCTACACCTTC.

This clone has a single count. CDR3 sequence: CASSQDWTGGSQPQHF. The CDR3 DNA sequence: TGCGCCAGCAGCCAAGATTGGACAGGGGGTAGCCAGCCCCAGCATTTT. The rearrangement joins TRBV4-1 to TRBJ1-5, with 10 nucleotides matching TRBD1. CDR3 length: 16 amino acids. Germline V lookup: CDR1 MGHRA, CDR2 YSYEKL. After removal of 0 bases from V and 7 bases from J, the junction contained 6 bases not matched to a gene.

The chain uses TRBV28 and TRBJ2-3; 12 bases are a match to TRBD2. Germline loops: CDR1 MDHEN, CDR2 SYDVKM. CDR3 length equals 15 residues. V was clipped by 2 bases and J by 4 bases; unmatched bases: 1. The CDR3 here is CASSLLAGGADTQYF. The CDR3 DNA is TGTGCCAGCAGTTTACTAGCGGGAGGGGCAGATACGCAGTATTTT.

This chain connects TRBV5-1 to TRBJ2-3; the match to TRBD2 covers 8 bases. This CDR3 contains 17 residues. Germline CDR1 and CDR2: SGHRS and YFSETQ. V gave up 0 bases and J gave up 5 bases; unmatched junction bases: 11. CDR3 loop: CASSLGGLTSVEDTQYF. CDR3 nucleotide sequence: TGCGCCAGCAGCTTGGGGGGACTGACTAGCGTTGAAGATACGCAGTATTTT.

The CDR3 DNA follows: TGTGCCAGCAGTTTAGATCAGGGGGAGACCCAGTACTTC. Residues: CASSLDQGETQYF. V is TRBV6-5 and J is TRBJ2-5, with D possibly being TRBD1 (6 bases). Trimming shortened V by 4 bases and J by 5 bases, and 11 bases separated the two germline ends. The CDR3 loop spans 13 amino acids. Looked up from germline, CDR1 is MNHEY and CDR2 is SVGAGI.

This clone was picked up one time. The V gene is TRBV7-9, the J gene TRBJ2-1; TRBD2 matches at 10 bases. Germline V gene lookup returns CDR1 SEHNR and CDR2 FQNEAQ (reference sequence). V was clipped by 5 bases and J by 3 bases; unmatched bases: 4. CDR3 length: 15 amino acids. CDR3 amino acids: CASSAGLAHYNEQFF. Written as DNA, the CDR3 is TGTGCCAGCAGCGCGGGACTAGCGCACTACAATGAGCAGTTCTTC.

V gene TRBV19 combines with J gene TRBJ1-1; the D is unclear. Per germline, CDR1 LNHDA and CDR2 SQIVND (reference sequence). The V gene lost 10 bases and the J gene lost 1 base, with 13 bases spanning the gap. The CDR3 loop spans 13 amino acids. CDR3 sequence: CATAQVTNTEAFF. The CDR3 DNA sequence: TGTGCCACCGCCCAGGTTACGAACACTGAAGCTTTCTTT.

The chain uses TRBV6-2 or TRBV6-3 and TRBJ2-7, with D maybe TRBD2 (6 bases). There are 15 residues in the CDR3. Trimming left V 2 bases short and J 6 bases short, with 17 bases between. CDR1 MNHEY and CDR2 SVGEGT come from the germline V gene. The CDR3 DNA sequence: TGTGCCAGCAGTTACGGGTCTCTCGGGGGTGGCGAGCAGTACTTC. Protein sequence: CASSYGSLGGGEQYF.

This clone was seen just once. The V and J genes are TRBV4-2 and TRBJ2-7; the match to TRBD2 covers 8 bases. The CDR3 contains 16 residues. The ends lost 1 base at V and 0 bases at J; junction bases unmatched: 5. CDR1 is LGHNA and CDR2 is YNFKEQ in the germline V gene. DNA of the CDR3: TGTGCCAGCAGCCAAGGAGATGGACTAGCCTCCTACGAGCAGTACTTC. Residues: CASSQGDGLASYEQYF.

This CDR3 is CASSLVRTDTQYF. DNA for the CDR3: TGTGCCAGCAGTTTGGTCCGCACAGATACGCAGTATTTT. The J gene is TRBJ2-3, the V gene TRBV27; D is unresolved. Per the germline V gene, CDR1 is MNHEY and CDR2 is SMNVEV (reference sequence). This CDR3 is built from 13 residues. The ends were cut back, 3 bases at V and 1 base at J, with 5 bases in the middle.

The chain has TRBV24-1 and TRBJ2-7, with D perhaps assigned TRBD1 or TRBD2 (5 bases each). CDR1 and CDR2 from the germline V gene are KGHDR and SFDVKD. V was shortened by 5 bases and J by 3 bases, with 10 bases between the two germline ends. The CDR3 spans 13 residues. The CDR3 spells CATSASGGYEQYF. In DNA, the CDR3 is TGTGCCACCAGTGCTTCTGGGGGCTACGAGCAGTACTTC.

The chain has TRBV5-5 and TRBJ2-7; 7 bases are shared with TRBD2. The J segment lost 2 bases and the V segment lost 3 bases, leaving 11 bases of the junction unmatched. The CDR3 length is 16 residues. CDR1 is SGHKS, CDR2 YYEKEE, per germline (reference sequence). Written as DNA, the CDR3 is TGTGCCAGCAGCTGGGGGGGTACAGGTCTCACCTACGAGCAGTACTTC. As protein: CASSWGGTGLTYEQYF.

The chain links TRBV28 to TRBJ2-1; 8 nucleotides match TRBD2. The trim removed 6 bases at V and 10 bases at J, leaving 11 bases unmatched. Per germline, CDR1 MDHEN and CDR2 SYDVKM. The CDR3 runs to 14 residues. The CDR3: CASSAYGRAREQFF. The CDR3 region has the DNA TGTGCCAGCAGCGCTTACGGGAGGGCCCGGGAGCAGTTCTTC.

The chain couples TRBV7-2 to TRBJ1-2; D may be TRBD1 (6 bases). Trimming left V 4 bases short and J 9 bases short, with 6 bases between. The CDR3 covers 10 residues. In germline, CDR1 is SGHTA, CDR2 FQGNSA. In nucleotides, the CDR3 is TGTGCCAGCAGCTGGGACAGCTACACCTTC. It specifies CASSWDSYTF.

This clone was picked up one time. CDR3 amino acids: CATSAGNVLTF. The DNA of the CDR3 is TGTGCCACCAGTGCAGGCAACGTCCTGACTTTC. This sequence joins TRBV24-1 and TRBJ2-6, with no clear D. V shed 5 bases and J shed 9 bases, with 4 bases lying between them. This CDR3 spans 11 amino acids. Germline CDR1 is KGHDR and CDR2 is SFDVKD.

The chain couples TRBV28 to TRBJ1-5; D call uncertain. From germline, CDR1 is MDHEN and CDR2 SYDVKM. CDR3 size: 16 residues. V dropped 5 bases and J dropped 2 bases, with 16 bases sitting between them. The CDR3 DNA follows: TGTGCCAGCAGTCCCGTAGGACCCTGGGGCAATCAGCCCCAGCATTTT. This translates into CASSPVGPWGNQPQHF.

The chain combines TRBV7-2 with TRBJ1-6, with 7 bases matching TRBD1. The germline CDR1 and CDR2 sequences are SGHTA and FQGNSA. CDR3 size: 15 residues. Unmatched junction bases numbered 4, after V lost 1 base and J lost 7 bases. The CDR3: CASSLGTGENSPLHF. The CDR3 nucleotides read TGTGCCAGCAGCTTAGGAACAGGGGAGAATTCACCCCTCCACTTT.

V is TRBV5-8 and J is TRBJ2-7; 7 nucleotides agree with TRBD2. Germline CDR1 reads SGHTS; CDR2 reads YDEGEE. The CDR3 spans 14 residues. V dropped 4 bases and J dropped 2; count of bases not matched to a gene: 6. The CDR3 loop reads CASSGSGRPYEQYF. The CDR3 DNA follows: TGTGCCAGCAGCGGTAGCGGGCGACCCTACGAGCAGTACTTC.